The 4 T cell receptor beta chains below were found in one sample sequenced in a study of T cell clones after liver transplantation. Sequenced by immunoSEQ multiplex PCR; TCRdb stores in-frame clones only, minus some. The repertoire consists of just under 60,000 clones, with about 70% occurring once and the leading ten covering roughly 2.8%. Sequencing was performed on CD4+ T cells from blood, taken at the roughly 15-month timepoint. The receptors derive from a human patient who received a liver transplant. Some T cells may be the graft donor's.

This clone was found many times. The rearrangement joins TRBV6-1 to TRBJ1-6; D is perhaps TRBD1 (6 bases). Germline V gene data show CDR1 as MNHNS and CDR2 as SASEGT. Trimming removed 7 bases from V and 8 bases from J, with 12 bases in between. This CDR3 has 13 residues. Written as DNA, the CDR3 is TGTGCCAGCACTCGGCAGGGGTATTCACCCCTCCACTTT. It yields the protein CASTRQGYSPLHF.

This chain joins TRBV30 and TRBJ2-5; TRBD2 aligns across 10 bases. CDR3 length: 14 amino acids. From germline, CDR1 is GTSNPN and CDR2 SVGIG (reference sequence). V was pared by 4 bases and J by 4 bases, with 6 bases of the junction left unmatched. The chain's CDR3 is CAWTDGLAAETQYF. The CDR3 coding sequence is TGTGCCTGGACCGACGGACTAGCGGCAGAGACCCAGTACTTC.

The chain recombines TRBV28 with TRBJ2-5; no firm D call. V was clipped by 3 bases and J by 4 bases, with 9 bases between them. CDR3 length equals 13 residues. CDR1 is MDHEN and CDR2 is SYDVKM in the germline V gene. The CDR3 DNA reads TGTGCCAGCAGTTTTACTATCCGAGAGACCCAGTACTTC. It encodes CASSFTIRETQYF.

This rearrangement joins TRBV18 to TRBJ1-1; D unresolved. The CDR3 spans 15 residues. V shed 5 bases and J shed 0 bases, with 13 bases lying between them. CDR1 is KGHSH and CDR2 is LQKENI in the germline V gene. CDR3 DNA sequence: TGTGCCAGCTCAGCGGGATCAGAAATGAACACTGAAGCTTTCTTT. Translation gives CASSAGSEMNTEAFF.